The sequence of this T cell receptor beta chain was determined in a study of Graves' ophthalmopathy and Graves' hyperthyroidism. CDR3 size: 12 residues. V lost 6 bases, J lost 6 bases, and 11 bases lay in between. Looked up from germline, CDR1 is SNHLY and CDR2 is FYNNEI. This clonotype was seen a few times. Its matching antigen is unknown. Findings and caveats of the study: Progression of ophthalmopathy was predicted by the model with roughly 65% sensitivity and around 72% specificity.

Amplifying from RNA transcripts, the study obtained TCR beta CDR3 regions. The first round was an RT-PCR with HTBI primers, and the second round was a multiplex PCR. Via MiXCR, TCRdb re-called the multiplex PCR reads, giving one row per CDR3 protein. The sample shows about 220,000 distinct CDR3 sequences, under 25% of them seen only once. The clonotype was recovered from a woman aged 50 to 65 with Graves' ophthalmopathy. What was sequenced was peripheral blood. The chain couples TRBV2 to TRBJ1-2; tentative D call: TRBD1 (6 bases). The CDR3 here is CASSPGTHGYTF. The CDR3 bases are TGTGCCAGCAGCCCCGGGACACATGGCTACACCTTC.